These 13 T cell receptor beta chains were all obtained from the same sample, sequenced in a study of regulatory T cells in long-lasting Graves disease. Arm-PCR of CDR3 regions and iRepertoire HTBI primers were the basis on which TCR beta libraries were built. TCRdb analysed the multiplex PCR reads with MiXCR anew, one entry per CDR3 protein. The sample yields fewer than 550,000 distinct CDR3 sequences, roughly 16% seen once. The time point denotes: newly diagnosed GD, antithyroid drugs for less than 3 months. RNA extracted from PBMCs served as the sequencing template. These records were also assigned to another study, of T cells in Graves' hyperthyroidism and ophthalmopathy.

The sample here was peripheral blood mononuclear cells (PBMCs), taken at new diagnosis, from a patient treated with antithyroid drugs. Every receptor here comes from a woman aged 35 to 59 with Graves disease.

This clonotype has a handful of counts. V usage is TRBV6-5 and J usage is TRBJ1-3, with TRBD1 matching over 7 bases. This CDR3 region has 15 residues. The V segment lost 3 bases and the J segment 4 bases; nucleotides outside the gene matches: 6. The V gene's germline CDR1 is MNHEY and CDR2 SVGAGI. The CDR3 region is CASSYPGTVGNTIYF. The DNA for the CDR3 is TGTGCCAGCAGTTATCCCGGGACAGTCGGAAACACCATATATTTT.

The CDR3 sequence: CATGGPGTDTQYF. As DNA, the CDR3 is TGTGCCACCGGGGGGCCTGGCACAGATACGCAGTATTTT. J is TRBJ2-3 and V is TRBV24-1; the D gene could be TRBD1 or TRBD2 (6 bases each). V lost 9 bases to trimming and J lost 1 base, with 10 bases between them. The germline gives CDR1 KGHDR, CDR2 SFDVKD. There are 13 residues in the CDR3.

This clonotype was seen ten or more times. The rearrangement links TRBV5-6 to TRBJ2-5; weak D call: TRBD1 (6 bases). The CDR3 has 15 residues. Trimming cost V 0 bases and J 1 base, with 10 bases left between them. Germline values: CDR1 SGHDT, CDR2 YYEEEE. CDR3 residues: CASSLEGGPQETQYF. The DNA of the CDR3 is TGTGCCAGCAGCTTGGAAGGGGGACCCCAAGAGACCCAGTACTTC.

This chain connects TRBV10-3 to TRBJ1-2, with 9 bases that match TRBD1. The length of the CDR3 is 14 residues. Germline trimming cut 4 bases from V and 2 bases from J; bases unmatched to any gene: 2. Germline CDR1 reads ENHRY; CDR2 reads SYGVKD. The CDR3 region has the DNA TGTGCCATCAGTGTCACAGGGGGCAACTATGGCTACACCTTC. Encoded protein: CAISVTGGNYGYTF.

In this sample, this clonotype turned up many times. The rearrangement links TRBV6-2 or TRBV6-3 to TRBJ2-3, with 13 bases matching TRBD2. J lost 2 bases, V lost 6 bases, and 5 bases had no gene match. The CDR3 is 16 amino acids. Germline V gene lookup returns CDR1 MNHEY and CDR2 SVGEGT. The CDR3 DNA is TGTGCCAGCAGCGGGACTAGCGGGGCCGACACAGATACGCAGTATTTT. Translated: CASSGTSGADTDTQYF.

Details on this clonotype: Germline and junction disagree at one end, which may indicate a read error. This chain uses TRBV15 with TRBJ2-5; 8 bases line up with TRBD2. Germline V gene data show CDR1 as LNHNV and CDR2 as YYDKDF (reference sequence). The CDR3 is made up of 16 amino acids. This CDR3 reads CATSRGSGGASEAQYF. DNA for the CDR3: TGTGCCACCAGCAGAGGAAGCGGGGGCGCATCAGAGGCCCAGTACTTC.

This clonotype was recorded at least ten times. The rearrangement links TRBV6-2 or TRBV6-3 to TRBJ2-7; a possible D gene is TRBD2 (6 bases). Germline V gives CDR1 MNHEY, CDR2 SVGEGT. V was shortened by 6 bases and J by 6 bases, with 24 bases between the two germline ends. The CDR3 length is 16 residues. CDR3 in DNA: TGTGCCAGCAGAACCCACCGGGACTGGGGCCTAGGCGAGCAGTACTTC. Translated: CASRTHRDWGLGEQYF.

This clonotype was seen ten or more times. The gene calls are TRBV28 and TRBJ2-2; TRBD1 aligns across 8 bases. The CDR3 has 15 residues. From germline, CDR1 is MDHEN and CDR2 SYDVKM. The junction had 5 bases not matched to a gene; V was cut back by 5 bases and J by 3 bases. As DNA, the CDR3 is TGTGCCAGCAGTACAAGGACAGGGTACACCGGGGAGCTGTTTTTT. This sequence encodes CASSTRTGYTGELFF.

In this sample, this clonotype turned up a few times. The gene calls are TRBV7-3 and TRBJ2-7; the D call may be TRBD1 or TRBD2 (5 bases each). The germline CDR1 and CDR2 sequences are SGHTA and FQGTGA. V was pared by 2 bases and J by 5 bases, with 16 bases between. CDR3 size: 15 residues. As DNA, the CDR3 is TGTGCCAGCAGCTTAGGGGCTCCCGGGGCCCACGAGCAGTACTTC. It is translated as CASSLGAPGAHEQYF.

This clonotype was seen at least ten times. CDR3 bases: TGTGCCAGCAGGCCTTTTCCAGCGGATATTTTTAGGAACACCTACGAGCAGTACTTC. Protein sequence: CASRPFPADIFRNTYEQYF. The chain couples TRBV6-1 to TRBJ2-7; D might be TRBD2 (5 bases). Trimming removed 6 bases from V and 2 bases from J, with 29 bases in between. Germline CDR1 reads MNHNS; CDR2 reads SASEGT. CDR3 length: 19 amino acids.

In its sample, this clonotype was seen a few times. The chain links TRBV2 to TRBJ1-4, with TRBD1 as a possible D gene (5 bases). The CDR3 extends over 13 amino acids. V shed 8 bases and J shed 2 bases, with 9 bases lying between them. From germline, CDR1 is SNHLY and CDR2 FYNNEI. The CDR3 DNA reads as TGTGCCAGCGGGACTCTTACTAATGAAAAACTGTTTTTT. It is translated as CASGTLTNEKLFF.

This clonotype was counted at least ten times. The chain has TRBV29-1 and TRBJ1-1; D remains ambiguous. The CDR3 has 12 amino acids. Per the germline V gene, CDR1 is SQVTM and CDR2 is ANQGSEA. Trimming pared 4 bases from V and 3 bases from J, leaving 9 bases between. This CDR3 is CSVGEGYTEAFF. CDR3 DNA: TGCAGCGTTGGAGAAGGATACACTGAAGCTTTCTTT.

The CDR3 sequence is CASRKDGQGGGYTF. CDR3 DNA: TGTGCCAGCAGAAAGGACGGGCAGGGAGGTGGCTACACCTTC. The chain employs TRBV6-1 and TRBJ1-2; the D gene is possibly TRBD1 (5 bases). The germline V and J ends were trimmed by 6 bases and 7 bases, with 18 bases remaining between them. CDR1 and CDR2 from the germline V gene are MNHNS and SASEGT. The CDR3 runs 14 residues.